The next 27 T cell receptor beta chains were all read from a single sample in a study of regulatory T cells in long-lasting Graves disease. Time point meaning: newly diagnosed GD, antithyroid drugs for less than 3 months. Extracted PBMC RNA gave rise to the TCR library. Relying on iRepertoire HTBI primers and Arm-PCR of CDR3 regions, the team built TCR beta libraries. TCRdb called the multiplex PCR reads again in MiXCR, with one record for every CDR3 protein. This table has 360,000 or so distinct CDR3 sequences, 16% appearing once. This same sample was also part of a study on T cells in Graves' hyperthyroidism and ophthalmopathy.

The sample consisted of peripheral blood mononuclear cells (PBMCs), taken at new diagnosis, from a patient treated with antithyroid drugs. The source of these receptors is a man between 40 and 49 years old with Graves disease.

In this sample, this clonotype turned up many times. This chain connects TRBV18 to TRBJ2-5; maybe TRBD2 (6 bases). Germline-derived CDR1 and CDR2 are KGHSH and LQKENI. V lost 5 bases, J lost 1 base, and 14 bases lay in between. This CDR3 is 15 amino acids long. The CDR3 DNA sequence: TGTGCCAGCTCAACTCTGCGGGGAACCCAAGAGACCCAGTACTTC. Translating gives CASSTLRGTQETQYF.

This clonotype was found many times. The chain uses TRBV20-1 and TRBJ2-5; 12 bases align to TRBD2. The CDR3 is 15 amino acids. Per germline, CDR1 DFQATT and CDR2 SNEGSKA (reference sequence). V gave up 3 bases and J gave up 0 bases; unmatched junction bases: 2. DNA of the CDR3: TGCAGTGCTAGTACTAGCGGGGGGTACCAAGAGACCCAGTACTTC. Residues: CSASTSGGYQETQYF.

The genes are TRBV24-1 and TRBJ1-5; D is ambiguous. V gave up 1 base and J gave up 9 bases, with 12 bases separating them. Looked up from germline, CDR1 is KGHDR and CDR2 is SFDVKD. The CDR3 sequence is 14 residues long. The CDR3 DNA reads as TGTGCCACCAGTGATTTAGGGTTCGCAACGCCCCAGCATTTT. Translated, it gives CATSDLGFATPQHF.

The sample holds many counts of this clonotype. V and J are TRBV7-3 and TRBJ2-3, with 13 bases that match TRBD2. J gave up 2 bases and V 1 base, and 9 bases lay outside the gene matches. Looked up from germline, CDR1 is SGHTA and CDR2 is FQGTGA. There are 19 residues in the CDR3. The CDR3 spells CASSLRGRLAGGHTDTQYF. In nucleotides, the CDR3 is TGTGCCAGCAGCTTAAGGGGGAGACTAGCGGGGGGCCACACAGATACGCAGTATTTT.

This clonotype was counted many times. Compared with germline, one end of the junction differs, possibly owing to a read error. Here the CDR3 DNA reads TGTGCCAGCAGCTTAGCGGGGAGCTCCTACAATGAGCAGTTCTTC. Translated, it gives CASSLAGSSYNEQFF. The genes are TRBV5-1 and TRBJ2-1; 8 nucleotides match TRBD2. From germline, CDR1 is SGHRS and CDR2 YFSETQ. CDR3 length equals 15 residues.

This clonotype has just a few counts. The chain employs TRBV7-2 and TRBJ2-6; D not resolved. The CDR3 is made up of 16 amino acids. V was cut by 2 bases and J by 0 bases, with 8 bases left in between. Germline V gives CDR1 SGHTA, CDR2 FQGNSA. CDR3 bases: TGTGCCAGCAGCTTATCGCCCAACTCTGGGGCCAACGTCCTGACTTTC. Amino acid sequence: CASSLSPNSGANVLTF.

This rearrangement joins TRBV4-1 to TRBJ2-1; D is undetermined. Looked up from germline, CDR1 is MGHRA and CDR2 is YSYEKL. The CDR3 sequence is 15 residues long. Between the trimmed V and J ends, which lost 0 bases and 0 bases, there was a span of 6 bases. CDR3 in DNA: TGCGCCAGCAGCCAAGATGATAGCTCCTACAATGAGCAGTTCTTC. This encodes CASSQDDSSYNEQFF.

This clonotype was counted ten times or more. V and J are TRBV2 and TRBJ2-3; a weak D match, TRBD2 (7 bases). Germline-derived CDR1 and CDR2 are SNHLY and FYNNEI. Trimming pared 6 bases from V and 4 bases from J, leaving 14 bases between. CDR3 length: 14 amino acids. The CDR3 DNA sequence: TGTGCCAGCAGATGGGGGGGCCGGTCAGATACGCAGTATTTT. This sequence encodes CASRWGGRSDTQYF.

This clonotype showed up many times. This chain uses TRBV20-1 with TRBJ2-5, with D tentatively TRBD1 (5 bases). Germline V gives CDR1 DFQATT, CDR2 SNEGSKA (reference sequence). V shed 6 bases and J shed 2 bases, with 13 bases lying between them. This CDR3 contains 13 residues. DNA of the CDR3: TGCAGTGCAAACCTAGGGGCACAAGAGACCCAGTACTTC. Protein sequence: CSANLGAQETQYF.

Note on this clonotype: Since a much larger clone is just one base distant, this may be a read error. This chain links TRBV27 with TRBJ1-5; no definite D call. The germline CDR1 and CDR2 sequences are MNHEY and SMNVEV (reference sequence). This CDR3 has 14 amino acids. The CDR3 loop is CVSSSYGYDQPQHF. The CDR3 nucleotides read TGTGTCAGCAGTTCCTACGGGTACGATCAGCCCCAGCATTTT.

The V call is TRBV3-1, the J call TRBJ2-4; 11 bases agree with TRBD2. The CDR3 has 15 residues. Per the germline V gene, CDR1 is LGHDT and CDR2 is YNNKEL (reference sequence). V was clipped by 3 bases and J by 8 bases; unmatched bases: 6. The CDR3 is CASSHGTSGSDIQYF. In DNA, the CDR3 is TGTGCCAGCAGCCACGGGACTAGCGGATCAGACATTCAGTACTTC.

The V and J genes are TRBV3-1 and TRBJ2-7, with 7 bases that match TRBD1. After removal of 4 bases from V and 6 bases from J, the junction contained 9 bases not matched to a gene. CDR1 and CDR2 (germline): LGHDT, YNNKEL (reference sequence). This CDR3 contains 14 residues. The CDR3 DNA sequence: TGTGCCAGCAGCCGACAGGGTACACCTGGCGAGCAGTACTTC. Residues: CASSRQGTPGEQYF.

This clonotype was recorded many times. V usage is TRBV11-3 and J usage is TRBJ2-5; either TRBD1 or TRBD2 may supply D (5 bases each). From germline, CDR1 is SGHNT and CDR2 YENEEA. This CDR3 comprises 15 residues. Trimming removed 5 bases from V and 6 bases from J, with 19 bases in between. DNA of the CDR3: TGTGCCAGCAGCCCTAACGGGGCAGGGCCAAAGACCCAGTACTTC. Its translation is CASSPNGAGPKTQYF.

This clonotype showed up just a few times. A read error is possible here, since a much larger clone lies one base away. V gene TRBV20-1 combines with J gene TRBJ2-5; maybe TRBD2 (6 bases). The length of the CDR3 is 14 residues. The germline CDR1 and CDR2 sequences are DFQATT and SNEGSKA (reference sequence). The CDR3 protein is CSAGRLAAQEAQYF. CDR3 nucleotide sequence: TGCAGTGCAGGACGGTTAGCGGCCCAAGAGGCCCAGTACTTC.

This clonotype was found many times. This chain joins TRBV12-3 or TRBV12-4 and TRBJ2-7, with D possibly matching TRBD2 (5 bases). The V gene lost 3 bases and the J gene lost 2 bases, with 14 bases spanning the gap. The CDR3 length is 15 residues. The CDR3 region has the DNA TGTGCCAGCAGTTTCTCCGCCGTCGGGACCTACGAGCAGTACTTC. Translation: CASSFSAVGTYEQYF.

This clonotype was counted many times. V gene TRBV11-2 combines with J gene TRBJ1-5, with D uncertain. Germline V CDR1 and CDR2: SGHAT, FQNNGV. This CDR3 is 12 amino acids long. V was trimmed by 5 bases and J by 16 bases, leaving 18 bases between them. CDR3 region: CASSPGKSGGHF. The CDR3, as DNA: TGTGCCAGCAGCCCAGGCAAAAGCGGTGGCCATTTT.

This clonotype was recorded at least ten times. This chain connects TRBV12-3 or TRBV12-4 to TRBJ2-3; either TRBD1 or TRBD2 may fit D (6 bases each). The CDR3 length is 15 residues. The germline V and J ends were trimmed by 4 bases and 1 base, with 12 bases remaining between them. Here the CDR3 reads CASSSPGAGTDTQYF. Written as DNA, the CDR3 is TGTGCCAGCAGTTCCCCGGGGGCGGGCACAGATACGCAGTATTTT.

The V call is TRBV5-1, the J call TRBJ2-3; 9 bases fit TRBD2. Germline V gives CDR1 SGHRS, CDR2 YFSETQ. Trimming removed 4 bases from V and 6 bases from J; junction bases left unmatched: 15. The CDR3 is 17 residues long. The CDR3 nucleotides are TGCGCCAGCAGCGTAGGGGGACTAGCCGGGGCGGCGGATACGCAGTATTTT. Protein product: CASSVGGLAGAADTQYF.

V is TRBV18 and J is TRBJ1-2; TRBD1 might be the D (5 bases). The CDR3 loop spans 14 amino acids. Germline V gives CDR1 KGHSH, CDR2 LQKENI. V lost 2 bases and J lost 4, with 11 bases in between. The CDR3 protein is CASSPGTVVYGYTF. CDR3 sequence (DNA): TGTGCCAGCTCACCAGGGACTGTGGTCTATGGCTACACCTTC.

This clonotype was seen a few times. The chain links TRBV5-6 to TRBJ2-6, with D unclear. The CDR3 runs 14 residues. Trimming left V 5 bases short and J 1 base short, with 7 bases between. Germline V gene data show CDR1 as SGHDT and CDR2 as YYEEEE. CDR3 in amino acids: CASSTASGANVLTF. The CDR3 DNA reads as TGTGCCAGCAGTACGGCATCTGGGGCCAACGTCCTGACTTTC.

This clonotype was observed once. The chain is built from TRBV12-3 or TRBV12-4 and TRBJ2-1; either TRBD1 or TRBD2 may supply D (6 bases each). The germline V and J ends were trimmed by 6 bases and 2 bases, with 14 bases remaining between them. This CDR3 has 15 residues. The CDR3 bases are TGTGCCAGCAGATCCCCCGGGGGCCCCTACAATGAGCAGTTCTTC. Translated, it gives CASRSPGGPYNEQFF.

This clonotype occurred many times. The rearrangement uses TRBV5-1 and TRBJ2-7, with TRBD1 matching 7 bases. Trimming at V came to 0 bases and at J to 3 bases, leaving 3 bases not matched to a gene. The CDR3 consists of 14 residues. CDR1 and CDR2 (germline): SGHRS, YFSETQ. The CDR3 region is CASSLEQGFYEQYF. The CDR3 region has the DNA TGCGCCAGCAGCTTGGAACAGGGGTTCTACGAGCAGTACTTC.

As regards this clonotype: Being one base from a much bigger clone, this may be a read error. The chain uses TRBV5-1 and TRBJ2-3, with D perhaps matching TRBD1 (5 bases). The germline gives CDR1 SGHRS, CDR2 YFSETQ. The CDR3 is made up of 14 amino acids. CDR3 in DNA: TGTGCCAGCAGCTCTTGGGGCTACTCAGCTACGCAGTATTTT. Translation gives CASSSWGYSATQYF.

This clonotype was picked up many times. The chain is built from TRBV12-3 or TRBV12-4 and TRBJ1-5, with D hard to call. The CDR3 totals 14 residues. Trimming took 7 bases from V and 3 from J, leaving 13 bases between them. The CDR3 loop is CASTASGYNQPQHF. The CDR3 coding sequence is TGTGCCAGCACCGCCTCAGGCTACAATCAGCCCCAGCATTTT.

This clonotype was detected a few times. The chain has TRBV29-1 and TRBJ2-2, with D tentatively TRBD1 or TRBD2 (6 bases each). The CDR3 is made up of 13 amino acids. Deletions cut 4 bases from V and 5 bases from J, with 11 bases between. CDR1 SQVTM and CDR2 ANQGSEA come from the germline V gene. The CDR3 bases are TGCAGCGTTGGGCAGGGGAGGACCGGGGAGCTGTTTTTT. This encodes CSVGQGRTGELFF.

The table lists this clonotype with many counts. The chain has TRBV5-1 and TRBJ2-2; D remains unclear. Trimming removed 0 bases at V and 0 bases at J, with 9 bases between. This CDR3 spans 16 amino acids. Germline CDR1 is SGHRS and CDR2 is YFSETQ. The DNA for the CDR3 is TGCGCCAGCAGCTTGGGTAGTGCCGCGAACACCGGGGAGCTGTTTTTT. Encoded protein: CASSLGSAANTGELFF.

The sample holds many counts of this clonotype. The CDR3 is CASSEDGQGVETQYF. The CDR3 coding sequence is TGTGCCAGCAGTGAAGACGGACAGGGGGTCGAGACCCAGTACTTC. The V and J genes are TRBV2 and TRBJ2-5, with 10 bases lining up with TRBD1. V lost 1 base and J lost 5; bases outside the gene matches: 4. CDR3 length equals 15 residues. Per germline, CDR1 SNHLY and CDR2 FYNNEI.